This passage covers 17 T cell receptor beta chains from one sample sequenced in a study of shared clonotypes between healthy human individuals (dated by TCRdb to 2018 to 2020). Receptors were amplified or captured by the immunoSEQ multiplex PCR assay. TCRdb mirrors the immuneACCESS table, restricted to in-frame sequences. Some clones are absent from its copies; in checked studies, under half trace to an unresolved V gene, and the reason for the others is unknown. This sample is represented by approximately 2.3 million clones; over 90% of them were singletons. The ten largest clonotypes hold about 0.41% of the sample. Sequences were obtained from naive CD4+ T cells from PBMCs. Reading the label with the study, this specimen's cell subset or site is: CD45RA+ positively selected. The receptor source for this set is a man in his late teens or twenties in good health. Some clones in this sample may be carry-over from other donors' samples.

This rearrangement joins TRBV11-3 to TRBJ2-1; the match to TRBD2 covers 13 bases. The CDR3 has 15 residues. The V and J ends lost 5 bases and 5 bases, in that order; junction bases with no gene match: 3. Germline V gives CDR1 SGHNT, CDR2 YENEEA. The CDR3 nucleotides read TGTGCCAGCAGCCCTGGGACTAGCGGGAACAATGAGCAGTTCTTC. Protein product: CASSPGTSGNNEQFF.

A word on this clone: The identical CDR3 is also encoded by other nucleotide sequences in the sample. This chain uses TRBV5-1 with TRBJ2-3; no reliable D call. The CDR3 spans 15 residues. Trimming shortened V by 4 bases and J by 0 bases, and 12 bases separated the two germline ends. Germline V gene lookup returns CDR1 SGHRS and CDR2 YFSETQ. The chain's CDR3 is CASSSRAPSTDTQYF. The CDR3 DNA follows: TGCGCCAGCAGCAGTCGTGCGCCAAGCACAGATACGCAGTATTTT.

This rearrangement joins TRBV4-2 to TRBJ2-7, with TRBD2 matching over 8 bases. The length of the CDR3 is 14 residues. CDR1 and CDR2 from the germline V gene are LGHNA and YNFKEQ. The V segment lost 2 bases and the J segment 2 bases; nucleotides outside the gene matches: 2. CDR3 region: CASSQISGAYEQYF. CDR3 nucleotides: TGTGCCAGCAGCCAAATTAGCGGGGCCTACGAGCAGTACTTC.

V and J are TRBV5-1 and TRBJ2-6, with 10 bases identical to TRBD1. The V gene's germline CDR1 is SGHRS and CDR2 YFSETQ. The V gene end was trimmed by 0 bases and the J gene end by 1 base; junction bases not matched to a gene: 4. The CDR3 covers 18 residues. CDR3 nucleotides: TGCGCCAGCAGCTTGGGGACAGGGGGTACATCTGGGGCCAACGTCCTGACTTTC. This translates into CASSLGTGGTSGANVLTF.

A single count supports this clone. The chain has TRBV2 and TRBJ1-3; a possible D gene is TRBD1 (5 bases). With 7 bases removed from V and 0 bases from J, the gap between germline ends came to 25 bases. The CDR3 spans 19 residues. Germline CDR1 and CDR2: SNHLY and FYNNEI. CDR3 residues: CASMRRTLDFLSSGNTIYF. In nucleotides, the CDR3 is TGTGCCAGCATGCGAAGGACACTAGACTTCCTTAGCTCTGGAAACACCATATATTTT.

This clone was seen once. The chain links TRBV27 to TRBJ1-2; 11 bases match TRBD1. The V gene end was trimmed by 8 bases and the J gene end by 7 bases; junction bases not matched to a gene: 15. CDR1 MNHEY and CDR2 SMNVEV come from the germline V gene (reference sequence). The CDR3 sequence is 16 residues long. CDR3 sequence: CASRLFPGQGVGGYTF. The CDR3 bases are TGTGCCAGCCGCCTATTCCCGGGACAGGGGGTAGGTGGCTACACCTTC.

As for this clone: Within the sample, other DNA sequences also encode this same CDR3. The chain carries TRBV29-1 and TRBJ2-1, with D perhaps given as TRBD1 or TRBD2 (5 bases each). The CDR3 is made up of 8 amino acids. From germline, CDR1 is SQVTM and CDR2 ANQGSEA. V gave up 7 bases and J gave up 10 bases, with 5 bases separating them. In nucleotides, the CDR3 is TGCAGCGGGGGGGAGCAGTTCTTC. Translated: CSGGEQFF.

The V gene is TRBV6-1, the J gene TRBJ2-1, with TRBD1 identical over 10 bases. There are 14 residues in the CDR3. V was clipped by 8 bases and J by 2 bases; unmatched bases: 3. The germline gives CDR1 MNHNS, CDR2 SASEGT. CDR3 coding DNA: TGTGCCAGCCTTGGACAGGGGGCCTACAATGAGCAGTTCTTC. Protein sequence: CASLGQGAYNEQFF.

The CDR3 is CASSQHRLAAFSYEQYF. For the CDR3, the DNA is TGTGCCAGCAGTCAACACCGGCTAGCGGCCTTCTCCTACGAGCAGTACTTC. The chain employs TRBV28 and TRBJ2-7; 7 bases fit TRBD2. The CDR3 is 17 residues long. In germline, CDR1 is MDHEN, CDR2 SYDVKM. V was clipped by 5 bases and J by 0 bases; unmatched bases: 13.

The chain employs TRBV19 and TRBJ2-5; 7 bases map to TRBD2. The CDR3 is 17 amino acids. Losses at the gene ends were 2 bases for V and 5 bases for J; bases not matched to a gene: 14. Germline V lookup: CDR1 LNHDA, CDR2 SQIVND (reference sequence). CDR3 in amino acids: CASSISFRGDSRETQYF. The CDR3 DNA is TGTGCCAGTAGTATATCTTTTCGGGGGGACTCACGGGAGACCCAGTACTTC.

The chain joins TRBV7-2 to TRBJ2-5; 14 nucleotides align to TRBD2. The V segment lost 5 bases and the J segment 5 bases; nucleotides outside the gene matches: 7. Germline V lookup: CDR1 SGHTA, CDR2 FQGNSA. The CDR3 runs 16 residues. In DNA form, the CDR3 reads TGTGCCAGCAGCCCGCGACTAGCGGGAGGGGGGGAGACCCAGTACTTC. Translated: CASSPRLAGGGETQYF.

This CDR3 is CASSIQQGETQYF. CDR3 in DNA: TGTGCCAGTAGTATACAACAGGGGGAGACCCAGTACTTC. The chain recombines TRBV19 with TRBJ2-5; 7 nucleotides line up with TRBD1. CDR3 size: 13 residues. Germline CDR1 LNHDA, CDR2 SQIVND (reference sequence). V trimming: 2 bases; J trimming: 5 bases; junction bases outside the gene matches: 2.

The chain has TRBV7-9 and TRBJ1-4, with D unclear. The CDR3 loop spans 16 amino acids. Germline V gene data show CDR1 as SEHNR and CDR2 as FQNEAQ (reference sequence). The V gene lost 1 base and the J gene lost 0 bases, with 9 bases spanning the gap. The CDR3 nucleotides are TGTGCCAGCAGCTTAGAAGGCCGGGCAACTAATGAAAAACTGTTTTTT. This translates into CASSLEGRATNEKLFF. The variable domain in full, with the rest retrieved from reference TRBV7-9 and TRBJ1-4, is DTGVSQNPRHKITKRGQNVTFRCDPISEHNRLYWYRQTLGQGPEFLTYFQNEAQLEKSRLLSDRFSAERPKGSFSTLEIQRTEQGDSAMYLCASSLEGRATNEKLFFGSGTQLSVL.

The chain links TRBV5-6 to TRBJ1-2; 7 bases match TRBD1. The CDR3 sequence is 14 residues long. CDR1 is SGHDT, CDR2 YYEEEE, per germline. The junction had 10 bases not matched to a gene; V was cut back by 7 bases and J by 4 bases. The CDR3 protein is CASGLGQEIYGYTF. The DNA for the CDR3 is TGTGCCAGCGGTCTCGGACAGGAGATCTATGGCTACACCTTC.

The chain has TRBV5-4 and TRBJ2-3; 9 bases map to TRBD2. Germline assignment: CDR1 SGHNT and CDR2 YYREEE (reference sequence). V gave up 4 bases and J gave up 0 bases; unmatched junction bases: 6. The CDR3 totals 16 residues. The CDR3 region is CASSLRLAASTDTQYF. In nucleotides, the CDR3 is TGTGCCAGCAGCCTTAGACTAGCGGCAAGCACAGATACGCAGTATTTT.

V is TRBV15 and J is TRBJ2-2; 8 positions agree with TRBD2. This CDR3 has 16 residues. Germline CDR1 is LNHNV and CDR2 is YYDKDF (reference sequence). V gave up 3 bases and J gave up 4 bases; unmatched junction bases: 7. In DNA, the CDR3 is TGTGCCACCAGCAGGTACCAGCGGGAGCTCACCGGGGAGCTGTTTTTT. This codes for CATSRYQRELTGELFF.

Note on this clone: Other nucleotide sequences from this sample produce the same CDR3. V and J are TRBV25-1 and TRBJ1-6; D is perhaps TRBD1 (6 bases). In germline, CDR1 is MGHDK, CDR2 SYGVNS. CDR3 size: 12 residues. V lost 6 bases and J lost 6, with 6 bases in between. CDR3 sequence: CASRDSNSPLHF. Here the CDR3 DNA reads TGTGCCAGCAGGGACAGTAATTCACCCCTCCACTTT.